In its sample, the clone carrying this T cell receptor beta chain was seen a few times. Produced via immunoSEQ multiplex PCR; TCRdb's table is partial and in-frame only. The table has around 130,000 clones, more than 65% seen once; the top ten hold 7.5% to 8.5%. The sample originates from a study of blood T cell repertoires in COVID-19. Overall study: Italy, Spain and the United States were the sources of the convalescent and acute COVID-19 samples.

V gave up 4 bases and J gave up 4 bases; unmatched junction bases: 2. The CDR3 length is 12 residues. Per the germline V gene, CDR1 is SQVTM and CDR2 is ANQGSEA. The chain couples TRBV29-1 to TRBJ1-1; 8 bases fit TRBD1. The sequenced material came from peripheral blood. This TCR was recovered from a human donor in a cohort sampled during active COVID-19. CDR3 in DNA: TGCAGCGTTGGACAGGGGAGCACTGAAGCTTTCTTT. Translating gives CSVGQGSTEAFF. The full variable domain, in which reference TRBV29-1 and TRBJ1-1 provide the parts outside the CDR3, is SAVISQKPSRDICQRGTSLTIQCQVDSQVTMMFWYRQQPGQSLTLIATANQGSEATYESGFVIDKFPISRPNLTFSTLTVSNMSPEDSSIYLCSVGQGSTEAFFGQGTRLTVV.